A single sample is the source of the 20 T cell receptor beta chains below, sequenced in a study of CD8 T cells in Susac syndrome. An input of roughly 0.5 to 1 ug of RNA was subjected to reverse transcription using random hexamers. TCRdb re-called the immunoSEQ multiplex PCR reads through MiXCR, storing one row per CDR3 protein. Of about 280,000 distinct CDR3 sequences in the sample, around 83% were seen once. Sample: CD8+ T cells from PBMCs. The receptors were sampled from a human donor with multiple sclerosis.

The chain combines TRBV27 with TRBJ2-2; D uncertain. Germline V lookup: CDR1 MNHEY, CDR2 SMNVEV (reference sequence). This CDR3 is 14 amino acids long. V was cut by 3 bases and J by 2 bases, with 7 bases left in between. The CDR3, as DNA: TGTGCCAGCAGTTTGCTCAGAAACACCGGGGAGCTGTTTTTT. This sequence encodes CASSLLRNTGELFF.

This chain connects TRBV2 to TRBJ1-2, with D possibly TRBD1 on 6 matching bases. Germline CDR1 is SNHLY and CDR2 is FYNNEI. Trimming took off 3 bases at V and 6 bases at J, with 20 bases between the two ends. The CDR3 is 16 residues long. CDR3 sequence reads: CASSDTSRGGENGYTF. The CDR3 region has the DNA TGTGCCAGCAGTGATACGTCGCGGGGGGGCGAGAATGGCTACACCTTC.

This chain uses TRBV28 with TRBJ2-7; 14 bases align to TRBD2. V lost 7 bases, J lost 3 bases, and 8 bases stayed unmatched. The CDR3 has 16 amino acids. Per the germline V gene, CDR1 is MDHEN and CDR2 is SYDVKM. The CDR3 DNA follows: TGTGCCAGCACCACCCCGGGACTAGCGGGAGACTACGAGCAGTACTTC. It codes for CASTTPGLAGDYEQYF.

CDR3 in amino acids: CASMTGSYEQYF. For the CDR3, the DNA is TGTGCCAGCATGACGGGCTCCTACGAGCAGTACTTC. This chain joins TRBV27 and TRBJ2-7; D is unclear. Trimming left V 7 bases short and J 0 bases short, with 7 bases between. Germline V gives CDR1 MNHEY, CDR2 SMNVEV (reference sequence). The CDR3 loop spans 12 amino acids.

The chain combines TRBV23-1 with TRBJ1-5; D possibly corresponds to TRBD1 (6 bases). TRBV23-1 is marked as an open reading frame, function uncertain. This CDR3 is 15 amino acids long. V was trimmed by 4 bases and J by 1 base, leaving 11 bases between them. The CDR3 region is CASSLTGTSNQPQHF. In nucleotides, the CDR3 is TGCGCCAGCAGTCTTACCGGGACAAGCAATCAGCCCCAGCATTTT.

The V and J genes are TRBV5-6 and TRBJ1-2, with D possibly being TRBD1 (6 bases). Trimming removed 6 bases from V and 3 bases from J, with 18 bases in between. This CDR3 is built from 15 residues. Germline CDR1 is SGHDT and CDR2 is YYEEEE. CDR3 amino acids: CASTQGNSLYYGYTF. In DNA, the CDR3 is TGTGCCAGCACCCAGGGGAATTCCTTATACTATGGCTACACCTTC.

The V gene is TRBV20-1, the J gene TRBJ2-7, with 7 bases lining up with TRBD2. The CDR3 runs 15 residues. In germline, CDR1 is DFQATT, CDR2 SNEGSKA (reference sequence). With V trimmed by 6 bases and J by 4 bases, 15 bases remained unmatched. The DNA for the CDR3 is TGCAGTGCCAGCGAACGAGCTAGCGGCGGGTACGAGCAGTACTTC. Its protein product is CSASERASGGYEQYF.

V gene TRBV12-3 or TRBV12-4 combines with J gene TRBJ1-2; 11 bases fit TRBD1. CDR3 length equals 17 residues. V was clipped by 6 bases and J by 4 bases; unmatched bases: 13. CDR3 bases: TGTGCCAGCAGCGCGACGAAGGGACAGGGGGAAACCTATGGCTACACCTTC. Translation: CASSATKGQGETYGYTF.

The sample holds a few counts of this clonotype. The chain couples TRBV6-1 to TRBJ1-5; D might be TRBD1 (5 bases). CDR1 and CDR2 (germline): MNHNS, SASEGT. The CDR3 is 15 residues long. The germline V and J ends were trimmed by 6 bases and 2 bases, with 14 bases remaining between them. The CDR3 DNA reads TGTGCCAGCAGCCCGCGGGGGACGCGCAATCAGCCCCAGCATTTT. Its translation is CASSPRGTRNQPQHF.

V gene TRBV2 combines with J gene TRBJ2-5; TRBD2 matches at 9 bases. CDR1 and CDR2 from the germline V gene are SNHLY and FYNNEI. V gave up 8 bases and J gave up 5 bases; unmatched junction bases: 15. This CDR3 spans 16 amino acids. The CDR3 nucleotides read TGTGCCAGCCGACGACTAGCGGCCCAACAGAGGGAGACCCAGTACTTC. It encodes CASRRLAAQQRETQYF.

This clonotype has just a few counts. This rearrangement joins TRBV6-6 to TRBJ2-7; D is ambiguous. The CDR3 is made up of 11 amino acids. The germline CDR1 and CDR2 sequences are MNHNY and SVGAGI (reference sequence). Trimming left V 1 base short and J 3 bases short, with 1 base between. The CDR3 reads CASSYFYEQYF. In nucleotides, the CDR3 is TGTGCCAGCAGTTACTTCTACGAGCAGTACTTC.

The chain links TRBV6-1 to TRBJ2-3; 14 bases align to TRBD2. V lost 6 bases to trimming and J lost 0 bases; unmatched junction nucleotides: 11. The CDR3 spans 19 residues. Per the germline V gene, CDR1 is MNHNS and CDR2 is SASEGT. DNA for the CDR3: TGTGCCAGCAGCCCTGGGACTAGCGGGGGTTATGCTAGCACAGATACGCAGTATTTT. Its protein is CASSPGTSGGYASTDTQYF.

This clonotype appeared a few times. V and J are TRBV3-1 and TRBJ2-5; D is undetermined. The CDR3 extends over 12 amino acids. V lost 6 bases and J lost 0, with 5 bases in between. CDR1 is LGHDT and CDR2 is YNNKEL in the germline V gene (reference sequence). CDR3: CASSLYQETQYF. Written as DNA, the CDR3 is TGTGCCAGCAGTTTGTACCAAGAGACCCAGTACTTC.

This chain joins TRBV5-6 and TRBJ2-7, with D tentatively TRBD1 or TRBD2 (5 bases each). The germline V gene has CDR1 SGHDT and CDR2 YYEEEE. This CDR3 spans 13 amino acids. V shed 5 bases and J shed 4 bases, with 13 bases lying between them. The CDR3 here is CASRSGPLYEQYF. CDR3 nucleotide sequence: TGTGCCAGCAGATCGGGACCACTTTACGAGCAGTACTTC. Drawing the rest from reference TRBV5-6 and TRBJ2-7, the complete variable domain is DAGVTQSPTHLIKTRGQQVTLRCSPKSGHDTVSWYQQALGQGPQFIFQYYEEEERQRGNFPDRFSGHQFPNYSSELNVNALLLGDSALYLCASRSGPLYEQYFGPGTRLTVT.

This clonotype was counted a few times. The genes are TRBV11-1 and TRBJ1-2; TRBD1 matches at 8 bases. V was pared by 5 bases and J by 2 bases, with 7 bases of the junction left unmatched. This CDR3 spans 15 amino acids. Germline CDR1 reads SGHAT; CDR2 reads FQDESV (reference sequence). The CDR3 region is CASSPGTGVNYGYTF. Here the CDR3 DNA reads TGTGCCAGCAGCCCCGGGACAGGCGTAAACTATGGCTACACCTTC.

The chain carries TRBV11-1 and TRBJ2-1, with 7 bases aligning to TRBD2. This CDR3 spans 20 amino acids. J gave up 6 bases and V 1 base, and 21 bases lay outside the gene matches. Germline V gene sequence: CDR1 SGHAT, CDR2 FQDESV (reference sequence). For the CDR3, the DNA is TGTGCCAGCAGCTTAGAGGGGCAAGGCCTAGCGGACTTAGCCAGCAATGAGCAGTTCTTC. It specifies CASSLEGQGLADLASNEQFF.

The chain employs TRBV29-1 and TRBJ2-2; 8 bases align to TRBD2. The V gene's germline CDR1 is SQVTM and CDR2 ANQGSEA. The CDR3 is 18 residues long. Unmatched junction bases numbered 17, after V lost 4 bases and J lost 4 bases. DNA of the CDR3: TGCAGCGTTGTCCTTAGCCGACTAGCGAGCCGGGGCACCGGGGAGCTGTTTTTT. It is translated as CSVVLSRLASRGTGELFF.

V usage is TRBV20-1 and J usage is TRBJ2-3; 9 nucleotides match TRBD2. The CDR3 sequence is 14 residues long. Trimming cost V 3 bases and J 10 bases; bases outside gene matches: 11. CDR1 and CDR2 from the germline V gene are DFQATT and SNEGSKA (reference sequence). This chain's CDR3 is CSASDGGRAWSQYF. The CDR3 DNA is TGCAGTGCTAGCGATGGCGGGAGGGCTTGGTCGCAGTATTTT.

The rearrangement uses TRBV7-9 and TRBJ2-1, with 9 bases fitting TRBD2. This CDR3 is built from 15 residues. Germline-derived CDR1 and CDR2 are SEHNR and FQNEAQ (reference sequence). V gave up 5 bases and J gave up 8 bases; unmatched junction bases: 10. The CDR3 loop is CASSPPGLAADEQFF. For the CDR3, the DNA is TGTGCCAGCAGCCCGCCGGGACTAGCCGCCGATGAGCAGTTCTTC. Filled out from reference TRBV7-9 and TRBJ2-1, the complete variable domain reads DTGVSQNPRHKITKRGQNVTFRCDPISEHNRLYWYRQTLGQGPEFLTYFQNEAQLEKSRLLSDRFSAERPKGSFSTLEIQRTEQGDSAMYLCASSPPGLAADEQFFGPGTRLTVL.

This chain links TRBV6-5 with TRBJ1-2; D might be TRBD1 (5 bases). CDR3 length equals 14 residues. Germline-derived CDR1 and CDR2 are MNHEY and SVGAGI. V lost 4 bases, J lost 0 bases, and 9 bases lay in between. CDR3 region: CASSLGDPNYGYTF. DNA of the CDR3: TGTGCCAGCAGTTTAGGGGATCCTAACTATGGCTACACCTTC.